This TCR beta chain was identified during a study of cytotoxic CD8 clonotypes in ibrutinib-treated CLL. Looking at the study overall: The patients, under 13 relapsed/refractory and 15 treatment-naive, included about 18 who were IGHV unmutated. Study conclusions and caveats: Sampling of sustained-remission and progressing patients occurred at differing times. Clonality showed a rise at ibrutinib response that reversed toward baseline at progression. Clonality measured at baseline exceeded age-matched healthy donors, tracking circulating CD8+ T-cell counts.

V lost 5 bases to trimming and J lost 8 bases; unmatched junction nucleotides: 6. The CDR3 has 14 residues. Germline CDR1 is MNHNY and CDR2 is SVGAGI (reference sequence). The table lists this clone with a few counts. Its antigen is currently unknown. The protocol was immunoSEQ multiplex PCR, while the TCRdb copy is restricted to in-frame clones and leaves out a portion. The table includes 250,000 or so clones, 70% detected once. The receptor's source is a human donor with chronic lymphocytic leukemia. The input for sequencing was PBMCs, taken after 24 months of ibrutinib treatment. The V call is TRBV6-6, the J call TRBJ1-2, with 12 nucleotides matching TRBD1. CDR3 DNA: TGTGCCAGCAGTCCGGGACAGGGGGCAGAGGGCTACACCTTC. Translated: CASSPGQGAEGYTF.